Given below is one T cell receptor beta chain in context. The data were taken from a study of blood T cell repertoires in COVID-19. Study details: COVID-19 samples collected from the United States, Italy and Spain covered acute and convalescent phases.

Original data processing: Researchers report that nucleated cell counts were estimated from reference gene primer amplification. The protocol was immunoSEQ multiplex PCR, while the TCRdb copy is restricted to in-frame clones and leaves out a portion. The V and J calls and clone size were taken over from that table, and D and trimming were inferred from the DNA. Among roughly 280,000 clones listed, about 85% were seen once. The origin of this receptor is a man between 60 and 75 years old with acute or convalescent COVID-19. The material sequenced was peripheral blood.

The CDR3 sequence is CATATARNTEAFF. The CDR3 nucleotides are TGTGCCACCGCGACAGCGCGGAACACTGAAGCTTTCTTT. V gene TRBV27 combines with J gene TRBJ1-1; a possible D gene is TRBD1 (5 bases). In germline, CDR1 is MNHEY, CDR2 SMNVEV (reference sequence). This CDR3 region has 13 residues. The V gene lost 10 bases and the J gene lost 1 base, with 13 bases spanning the gap.